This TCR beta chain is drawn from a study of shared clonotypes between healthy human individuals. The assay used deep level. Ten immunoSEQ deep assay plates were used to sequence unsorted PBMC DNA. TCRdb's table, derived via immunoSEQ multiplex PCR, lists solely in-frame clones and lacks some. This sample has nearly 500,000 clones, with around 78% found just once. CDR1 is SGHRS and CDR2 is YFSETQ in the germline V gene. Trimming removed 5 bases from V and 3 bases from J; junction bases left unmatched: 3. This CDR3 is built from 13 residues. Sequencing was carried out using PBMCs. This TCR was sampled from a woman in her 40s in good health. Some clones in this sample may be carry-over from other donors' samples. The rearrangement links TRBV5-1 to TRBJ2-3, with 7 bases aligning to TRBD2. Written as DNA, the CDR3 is TGCGCCAGCAGTGTTAGCGGGACAGATACGCAGTATTTT. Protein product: CASSVSGTDTQYF.